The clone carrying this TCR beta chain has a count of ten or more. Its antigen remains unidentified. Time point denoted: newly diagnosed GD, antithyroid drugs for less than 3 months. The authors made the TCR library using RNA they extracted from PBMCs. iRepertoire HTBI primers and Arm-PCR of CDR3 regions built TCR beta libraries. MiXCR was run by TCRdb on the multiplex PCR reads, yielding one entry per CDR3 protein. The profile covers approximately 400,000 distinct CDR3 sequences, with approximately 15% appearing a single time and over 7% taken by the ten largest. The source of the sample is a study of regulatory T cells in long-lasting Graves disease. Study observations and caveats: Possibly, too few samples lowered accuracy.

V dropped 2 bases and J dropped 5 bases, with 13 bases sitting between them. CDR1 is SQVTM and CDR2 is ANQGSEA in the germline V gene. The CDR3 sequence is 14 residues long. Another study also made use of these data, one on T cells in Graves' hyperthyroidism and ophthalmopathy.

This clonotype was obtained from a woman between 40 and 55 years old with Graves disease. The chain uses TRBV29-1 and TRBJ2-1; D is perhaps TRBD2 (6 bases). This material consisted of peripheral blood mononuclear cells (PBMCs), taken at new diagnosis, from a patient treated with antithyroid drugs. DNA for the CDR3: TGCAGCGTTGAACGGGAGAATCGTAACAATGAGCAGTTCTTC. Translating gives CSVERENRNNEQFF.